The T cell receptor (beta chain) described here comes from a study of blood T cell repertoires in COVID-19. The overall study: The United States, Italy and Spain provided the acute and convalescent COVID-19 samples.

TCRdb's table, derived via immunoSEQ multiplex PCR, lists solely in-frame clones and lacks some. The table shows around 140,000 clones, with about four fifths occurring only once. Germline V gives CDR1 MGHRA, CDR2 YSYEKL. The length of the CDR3 is 16 residues. V lost 3 bases and J 0 bases, leaving 14 bases between the germline ends. The V and J genes are TRBV4-1 and TRBJ1-1; tentative D call: TRBD1 (5 bases). The origin of this receptor is a man in his 70s who had recovered from COVID-19. The sequencing sample was made of peripheral blood. The CDR3, as DNA: TGCGCCAGCAGCCAGCAGGGCCCTGGGATGAACACTGAAGCTTTCTTT. Translation gives CASSQQGPGMNTEAFF.